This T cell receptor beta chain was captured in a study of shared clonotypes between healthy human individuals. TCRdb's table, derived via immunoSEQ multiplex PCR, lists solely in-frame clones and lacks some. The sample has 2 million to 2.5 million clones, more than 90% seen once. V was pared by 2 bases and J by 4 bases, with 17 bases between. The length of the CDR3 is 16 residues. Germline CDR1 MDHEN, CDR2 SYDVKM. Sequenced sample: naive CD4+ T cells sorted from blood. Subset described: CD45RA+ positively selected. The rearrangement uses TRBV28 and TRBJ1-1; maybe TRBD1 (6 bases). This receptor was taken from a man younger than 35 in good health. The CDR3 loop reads CASSLLHAGAVTEAFF. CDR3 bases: TGTGCCAGCAGTTTACTCCATGCAGGGGCTGTCACTGAAGCTTTCTTT.